This T cell receptor beta chain was obtained from a study of blood T cell repertoires in COVID-19. V was pared by 5 bases and J by 2 bases, with 9 bases of the junction left unmatched. The germline V gene encodes CDR1 MNHEY and CDR2 SVGAGI. The CDR3 sequence is 15 residues long. The protocol was immunoSEQ multiplex PCR, while the TCRdb copy is restricted to in-frame clones and leaves out a portion. The sample shows more than 400,000 clones, around 90% of them seen only once. This chain joins TRBV6-5 and TRBJ2-7, with 7 bases lining up with TRBD1. Specimen: PBMCs or T cells enriched from blood (not recorded which). The sequence was collected from a woman between 18 and 30 years old who had recovered from COVID-19. The DNA of the CDR3 is TGTGCCAGCAGTAAAACAGGGGACCCCACCTACGAGCAGTACTTC. Translation: CASSKTGDPTYEQYF.